These T cell receptor beta chains were read from a single sample in a study of cytomegalovirus exposure and HLA in healthy donors. TCRdb keeps only in-frame clones here, not all; method: immunoSEQ multiplex PCR. This repertoire shows 150,000 to 200,000 clones, 60% to 80% found once; its top ten account for about 14%. Sequences were obtained from PBMCs. These receptors originate from a man between 50 and 59 years old in good health and CMV-seropositive. The CDR3 runs from the conserved cysteine through the conserved F or W.

v_call cdr3_aa
TRBV10-3 CAISEASGVQETQYF
TRBV6-5 CASSFPPGTNSEAFF
TRBV28 CASSLQGPDTQYF
TRBV5-4 CASSPGTGGPNTEAFF
TRBV5-1 CASSLTAGGYTF
TRBV7-8 CASRRSGTGASGYTF
TRBV6-1 CASSEGLAASYEQYF
TRBV5-4 CASSLNRAQATHHTF
TRBV2 CASSVQDGELFF
TRBV7-6 CASTSLLAGAYYNEQFF
TRBV28 CASSYLVLRGASYNEQFF
TRBV6-1 CASSEARPGISTDTQYF
TRBV12-2 CASRFGGRGRPVDTQYF
TRBV6-5 CASSPTGQGTRTQYF
TRBV4-1 CASSQRDRGLDTQYF
TRBV10-3 CATFGAGEQYF
TRBV9 CASSLREGGWGNGEQFF
TRBV4-1 CASSQEGPGGWYGYTF
TRBV15 CATSRGETGANVLTF
TRBV11-2 CASTRGGAGGYTDTQYF
TRBV13 CASSLGLAGGSEKLFF
TRBV28 CASSTLDRYYGYTF
TRBV25-1 CASSWRGVGSYNEQFF
TRBV27 CASSLSATYEQYF
TRBV7-9 CASSNLIDRGHTF
TRBV4-3 CASSQVTGSYEQYF
TRBV10-3 CAISHQTGTGFGNEQFF
TRBV27 CASSLYPDLSTDTQYF
TRBV5-1 CASSQASRAKDTQYF
TRBV11-2 CASSLDYAGYGYTF
TRBV19 CASSIVGAQNSPLHF
TRBV7-7 CASSPNPGSPLHF
TRBV7-2 CASSRAGRVANSPLHF
TRBV2 CASRQGGYGYTF
TRBV28 CASSLRYGYTF
TRBV6-4 CASSDSALVAGGPSYEQFF
TRBV9 CASSVARGGGDGYTF
TRBV5-7 CASSLRPGQGASEDTEAFF
TRBV7-8 CASSSSGTGISPLHF
TRBV5-3 CARSHTYPAQALNTEAFF
TRBV29-1 CSVSRAANTGELFF
TRBV29-1 CSVPKPGSYNEQFF
TRBV5-1 CASSLSPSGDTYNEQFF
TRBV6-1 CASSRSWGAYEQYF
TRBV29-1 CSVTTGTGLRDTQYF
TRBV5-1 CASSVETGDSIQYF
TRBV25-1 CASSGGTEAFF
TRBV27 CASSAQGEQYF
TRBV28 CASCLGNTGELFF
TRBV9 CASSPRQGAWETQYF
TRBV28 CASSTYGNTEAFF
TRBV2 CASSFASGGYEQFF
TRBV19 CASSLREDTQYF
TRBV27 CATGTGEWDIQYF
TRBV4-1 CASSLQGAHGYTF
TRBV7-2 CASSAFTGLSYEQYF
TRBV28 CASSSQLTGGNGYTF
TRBV7-6 CASSHGGIYLAKNIQYF
TRBV2 CASSEGITGSSYNSPLHF